These 30 T cell receptor beta chains were all obtained from the same sample, sequenced in a study of blood T cell repertoires in COVID-19. Profiling relied on immunoSEQ multiplex PCR, and the TCRdb table lists in-frame clones only, not all of them. The sample has about 200,000 clones; approximately 82% are singletons. The material sequenced was peripheral blood. The receptors here all came from a human donor in a cohort sampled during active COVID-19.

The gene calls are TRBV5-1 and TRBJ2-3, with unresolved D. Germline loops: CDR1 SGHRS, CDR2 YFSETQ. The V and J ends lost 0 bases and 0 bases respectively, with 5 bases between them. This CDR3 has 14 residues. The DNA of the CDR3 is TGCGCCAGCAGCTTGGGGGCGAGCACAGATACGCAGTATTTT. Protein: CASSLGASTDTQYF.

Details on this clone: Germline is not matched at one junction end, which may reflect a read error. The gene calls are TRBV5-1 and TRBJ2-1; the match to TRBD2 covers 9 bases. The germline V gene encodes CDR1 SGHRS and CDR2 YFSETQ. The CDR3 is made up of 10 amino acids. For the CDR3, the DNA is TGCGCCAGGGGGCGGGAGCGGGAGGTCTTC. Translating it yields CARGREREVF.

The J gene is TRBJ1-1, the V gene TRBV28; weak D call: TRBD1 (6 bases). Germline V CDR1 and CDR2: MDHEN, SYDVKM. The CDR3 covers 15 residues. The ends were cut back, 10 bases at V and 5 bases at J, with 23 bases in the middle. In DNA form, the CDR3 reads TGTGCCACCAACGCCGGGGTAACAGGGTGGACTGAAGCTTTCTTT. Translation: CATNAGVTGWTEAFF.

The CDR3 region is CASSKTGLSGNTIYF. The CDR3 DNA reads as TGTGCCAGCAGCAAAACAGGGCTCTCTGGAAACACCATATATTTT. J is TRBJ1-3 and V is TRBV27; tentatively, D is TRBD1 (6 bases). Germline-derived CDR1 and CDR2 are MNHEY and SMNVEV (reference sequence). Trimming removed 6 bases at V and 0 bases at J, with 12 bases between. This CDR3 has 15 amino acids.

The count of this clone is one. This chain uses TRBV2 with TRBJ1-2, with 7 bases aligning to TRBD1. With 6 bases clipped from V and 5 bases from J, the junction kept 0 bases outside the gene matches. CDR1 is SNHLY and CDR2 is FYNNEI in the germline V gene. The CDR3 contains 11 residues. Here the CDR3 reads CASRTGYGYTF. CDR3 in DNA: TGTGCCAGCAGGACAGGGTATGGCTACACCTTC.

This rearrangement joins TRBV28 to TRBJ1-1; the D gene is possibly TRBD1 (6 bases). The CDR3 has 12 residues. Trimming pared 3 bases from V and 5 bases from J, leaving 7 bases between. CDR1 and CDR2 from the germline V gene are MDHEN and SYDVKM. CDR3 in amino acids: CASSLGATEAFF. Here the CDR3 DNA reads TGTGCCAGCAGTTTGGGGGCTACTGAAGCTTTCTTT.

V and J are TRBV4-2 and TRBJ2-2, with D unclear. CDR1 is LGHNA, CDR2 YNFKEQ, per germline. V shed 4 bases and J shed 4 bases, with 7 bases lying between them. CDR3 length equals 13 residues. CDR3 sequence: CASSPTSTGELFF. The CDR3 DNA reads TGTGCCAGCAGCCCGACATCCACCGGGGAGCTGTTTTTT.

The chain links TRBV3-1 (or the pseudogene TRBV3-2) to TRBJ2-1; the match to TRBD2 covers 11 bases. The CDR3 has 20 amino acids. Germline V CDR1 and CDR2: LGHDT, YNNKEL (reference sequence). The V gene end was trimmed by 0 bases and the J gene end by 1 base; junction bases not matched to a gene: 11. The CDR3 DNA reads TGTGCCAGCAGCCAAGAGATGGGGACTAGCGGATTTTTATCCTACAATGAGCAGTTCTTC. It encodes CASSQEMGTSGFLSYNEQFF.

The chain has TRBV19 and TRBJ1-2, with 10 bases identical to TRBD1. J was trimmed by 7 bases and V by 3 bases; bases with no gene match: 5. CDR3 length: 14 amino acids. Germline V gene sequence: CDR1 LNHDA, CDR2 SQIVND (reference sequence). Here the CDR3 DNA reads TGTGCCAGTAGTATTCCGGGACAGGGGTTTGGCTACACCTTC. Residues: CASSIPGQGFGYTF.

The chain links TRBV28 to TRBJ2-5; 8 bases agree with TRBD2. Germline V gene lookup returns CDR1 MDHEN and CDR2 SYDVKM. The CDR3 extends over 17 amino acids. Trimming cost V 5 bases and J 5 bases; bases outside gene matches: 16. The CDR3 DNA is TGTGCCAGCAGTGGGGTTAGCGGGACTGCAGTAGGGGAGACCCAGTACTTC. It codes for CASSGVSGTAVGETQYF.

The J gene is TRBJ1-2, the V gene TRBV5-6; 9 positions agree with TRBD1. With 0 bases clipped from V and 6 bases from J, the junction kept 12 bases outside the gene matches. This CDR3 is built from 17 residues. Looked up from germline, CDR1 is SGHDT and CDR2 is YYEEEE. In DNA, the CDR3 is TGTGCCAGCAGCTTGGGGAAGGGGACAGGGAGATTAAATGGCTACACCTTC. It yields the protein CASSLGKGTGRLNGYTF.

This clone appeared once. The chain recombines TRBV5-1 with TRBJ2-5; D unresolved. Germline CDR1 reads SGHRS; CDR2 reads YFSETQ. The length of the CDR3 is 13 residues. Trimming took 3 bases from V and 5 from J, leaving 11 bases between them. DNA of the CDR3: TGCGCCAGCAGCTATACGGTCGGGGAGACCCAGTACTTC. Protein product: CASSYTVGETQYF.

This clone was counted between two and nine times. This sequence joins TRBV11-3 and TRBJ2-7; D is unresolved. The CDR3 length is 13 residues. Trimming took off 1 base at V and 0 bases at J, with 4 bases between the two ends. Germline V lookup: CDR1 SGHNT, CDR2 YENEEA. The CDR3 reads CASSLASSYEQYF. DNA of the CDR3: TGTGCCAGCAGCTTAGCTAGCTCCTACGAGCAGTACTTC.

This chain links TRBV28 with TRBJ2-5; the match to TRBD2 covers 10 bases. This CDR3 is built from 17 residues. Germline loops: CDR1 MDHEN, CDR2 SYDVKM. V lost 5 bases and J lost 4; bases outside the gene matches: 13. The CDR3 nucleotides read TGTGCCAGCAGTCCAGGGACTAGCGCAACTTTGAGAGAGACCCAGTACTTC. Translated, it gives CASSPGTSATLRETQYF.

The J gene is TRBJ1-5, the V gene TRBV3-1 (or the pseudogene TRBV3-2); 7 nucleotides agree with TRBD1. Germline V gives CDR1 LGHDT, CDR2 YNNKEL (reference sequence). CDR3 size: 17 residues. V trimming: 0 bases; J trimming: 9 bases; junction bases outside the gene matches: 14. The CDR3 sequence is CASSQDRRGQPGGPQHF. CDR3 sequence (DNA): TGTGCCAGCAGCCAAGATCGTAGGGGACAGCCCGGGGGGCCCCAGCATTTT.

The rearrangement links TRBV19 to TRBJ1-4; TRBD1 matches 7 bases. Germline trimming cut 6 bases from V and 8 bases from J; bases unmatched to any gene: 12. CDR3 length: 15 residues. The germline V gene has CDR1 LNHDA and CDR2 SQIVND (reference sequence). This CDR3 reads CASRDVQGPSEKLFF. The CDR3 DNA reads TGTGCCAGTAGGGACGTACAGGGGCCTAGCGAAAAACTGTTTTTT.

Only one count was recorded for this clone. This chain connects TRBV5-1 to TRBJ2-7; D remains unclear. This CDR3 has 17 residues. Germline CDR1 is SGHRS and CDR2 is YFSETQ. V was cut by 3 bases and J by 2 bases, with 21 bases left in between. CDR3 loop: CASSSITTDGITYEQYF. CDR3 coding DNA: TGCGCCAGCAGCTCAATTACAACAGACGGTATAACCTACGAGCAGTACTTC.

The genes are TRBV27 and TRBJ1-2, with D possibly matching TRBD1 (6 bases). Germline CDR1 MNHEY, CDR2 SMNVEV (reference sequence). The CDR3 is 14 residues long. V lost 5 bases to trimming and J lost 4 bases, with 14 bases between them. CDR3 protein: CASSPIQGSYGYTF. The CDR3 DNA reads TGTGCCAGCAGTCCAATACAGGGAAGCTATGGCTACACCTTC.

CDR3 amino acids: CASSAGGETSYEQYF. The CDR3 DNA is TGTGCCAGCAGCGCCGGAGGGGAGACTTCCTACGAGCAGTACTTC. This chain joins TRBV9 and TRBJ2-7; D possibly corresponds to TRBD2 (6 bases). V lost 3 bases and J lost 1, with 14 bases in between. The CDR3 totals 15 residues. Looked up from germline, CDR1 is SGDLS and CDR2 is YYNGEE.

This clone was recorded a few times. The rearrangement links TRBV7-9 to TRBJ2-7; no clear D gene. The V gene lost 5 bases and the J gene lost 5 bases, with 7 bases spanning the gap. The germline V gene encodes CDR1 SEHNR and CDR2 FQNEAQ (reference sequence). The CDR3 runs to 11 residues. This CDR3 reads CASSEANEQYF. The CDR3 DNA is TGTGCCAGCAGCGAAGCAAACGAGCAGTACTTC.

The V call is TRBV5-6, the J call TRBJ2-1; D gene ambiguous. Trimming cost V 4 bases and J 7 bases, with 6 bases left between them. The CDR3 is made up of 11 amino acids. CDR1 is SGHDT and CDR2 is YYEEEE in the germline V gene. The CDR3 bases are TGTGCCAGCAGCCGAGAGAATGAGCAGTTCTTC. Translating gives CASSRENEQFF.

The genes are TRBV5-1 and TRBJ2-1, with D perhaps TRBD2 (6 bases). V was shortened by 0 bases and J by 8 bases, with 12 bases between the two germline ends. The CDR3 runs 14 residues. From germline, CDR1 is SGHRS and CDR2 YFSETQ. This CDR3 reads CASSLVGGSDEQFF. The CDR3 bases are TGCGCCAGCAGCTTGGTGGGGGGAAGCGATGAGCAGTTCTTC. Full variable domain (remainder filled in from reference TRBV5-1 and TRBJ2-1): KAGVTQTPRYLIKTRGQQVTLSCSPISGHRSVSWYQQTPGQGLQFLFEYFSETQRNKGNFPGRFSGRQFSNSRSEMNVSTLELGDSALYLCASSLVGGSDEQFFGPGTRLTVL.

In DNA, the CDR3 is TGTGCCTGGCGTTGGACAGGGGGATCTTATGGCTACACCTTC. Protein product: CAWRWTGGSYGYTF. The V gene is TRBV30, the J gene TRBJ1-2; 10 bases line up with TRBD1. Germline trimming cut 5 bases from V and 5 bases from J; bases unmatched to any gene: 8. This CDR3 has 14 residues. Per the germline V gene, CDR1 is GTSNPN and CDR2 is SVGIG (reference sequence).

The chain employs TRBV28 and TRBJ1-2, with D uncertain. Germline V gives CDR1 MDHEN, CDR2 SYDVKM. V shed 4 bases and J shed 4 bases, with 13 bases lying between them. The CDR3 runs 14 residues. CDR3 in amino acids: CASSSDGRVYGYTF. CDR3 coding DNA: TGTGCCAGCAGTTCGGACGGGCGGGTCTATGGCTACACCTTC.

The V call is TRBV28, the J call TRBJ2-1, with D uncertain. Trimming cost V 5 bases and J 4 bases, with 12 bases left between them. The CDR3 sequence is 14 residues long. CDR1 MDHEN and CDR2 SYDVKM come from the germline V gene. Here the CDR3 DNA reads TGTGCCAGCAGTCAGCCTCCAGGATACAATGAGCAGTTCTTC. Its translation: CASSQPPGYNEQFF. The variable domain in full, completed from reference TRBV28 and TRBJ2-1, reads DVKVTQSSRYLVKRTGEKVFLECVQDMDHENMFWYRQDPGLGLRLIYFSYDVKMKEKGDIPEGYSVSREKKERFSLILESASTNQTSMYLCASSQPPGYNEQFFGPGTRLTVL.

This clone was counted a few times. V is TRBV6-5 and J is TRBJ1-4, with TRBD1 matching over 8 bases. Per germline, CDR1 MNHEY and CDR2 SVGAGI. The V and J ends lost 6 bases and 7 bases, in that order; junction bases with no gene match: 10. This CDR3 region has 15 residues. The CDR3: CASRVDRVWGEKLFF. CDR3 DNA sequence: TGTGCCAGCAGGGTGGACAGGGTTTGGGGTGAAAAACTGTTTTTT.

The rearrangement links TRBV7-9 to TRBJ2-3, with 10 bases matching TRBD2. Germline trimming cut 1 base from V and 1 base from J; bases unmatched to any gene: 8. The V gene's germline CDR1 is SEHNR and CDR2 FQNEAQ (reference sequence). The CDR3 consists of 18 residues. CDR3 residues: CASSLGLASGSGTDTQYF. The CDR3 DNA reads as TGTGCCAGCAGCTTAGGGCTGGCTAGCGGGAGTGGCACAGATACGCAGTATTTT. Using reference TRBV7-9 and TRBJ2-3 for the parts outside the CDR3, the full variable domain is DTGVSQNPRHKITKRGQNVTFRCDPISEHNRLYWYRQTLGQGPEFLTYFQNEAQLEKSRLLSDRFSAERPKGSFSTLEIQRTEQGDSAMYLCASSLGLASGSGTDTQYFGPGTRLTVL.

The DNA of the CDR3 is TGTGCCAGCAGCTCAAAACCGGGACAGGGTCGGGATGAGCAGTTCTTC. Amino acids: CASSSKPGQGRDEQFF. J is TRBJ2-1 and V is TRBV7-9; 9 bases match TRBD1. Germline-derived CDR1 and CDR2 are SEHNR and FQNEAQ (reference sequence). V lost 4 bases, J lost 8 bases, and 12 bases stayed unmatched. The length of the CDR3 is 16 residues.

The chain links TRBV13 to TRBJ2-3; TRBD2 aligns across 8 bases. Per germline, CDR1 PRHDT and CDR2 FYEKMQ (reference sequence). The junction had 26 bases not matched to a gene; V was cut back by 5 bases and J by 4 bases. This CDR3 is 21 amino acids long. CDR3 in amino acids: CASSPALGSGSVLGSADTQYF. The CDR3 nucleotides are TGTGCCAGCAGCCCGGCCTTAGGGAGCGGGAGTGTTCTTGGTAGCGCAGATACGCAGTATTTT. Full variable domain (rest looked up from reference TRBV13 and TRBJ2-3): AAGVIQSPRHLIKEKRETATLKCYPIPRHDTVYWYQQGPGQDPQFLISFYEKMQSDKGSIPDRFSAQQFSDYHSELNMSSLELGDSALYFCASSPALGSGSVLGSADTQYFGPGTRLTVL.

Only one count was recorded for this clone. The rearrangement links TRBV6-6 to TRBJ2-7; 8 bases are shared with TRBD1. Germline loops: CDR1 MNHNY, CDR2 SVGAGI (reference sequence). V lost 5 bases to trimming and J lost 4 bases; unmatched junction nucleotides: 7. This CDR3 region has 14 residues. CDR3 nucleotides: TGTGCCAGCAGTCCATCTGGACAGGGTTACGAGCAGTACTTC. Its protein product is CASSPSGQGYEQYF.